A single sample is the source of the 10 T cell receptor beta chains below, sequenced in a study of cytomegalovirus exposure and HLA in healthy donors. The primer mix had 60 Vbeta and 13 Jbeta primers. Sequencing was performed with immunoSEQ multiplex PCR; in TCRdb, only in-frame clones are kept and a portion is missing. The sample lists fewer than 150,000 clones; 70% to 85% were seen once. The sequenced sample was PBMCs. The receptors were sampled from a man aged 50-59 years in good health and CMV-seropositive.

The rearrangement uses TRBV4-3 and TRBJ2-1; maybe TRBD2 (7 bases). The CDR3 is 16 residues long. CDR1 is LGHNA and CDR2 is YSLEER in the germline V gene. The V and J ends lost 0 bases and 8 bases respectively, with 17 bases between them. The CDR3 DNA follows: TGCGCCAGCAGCCAAGACAACCGGCGCGGGGGCGATGAGCAGTTCTTC. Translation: CASSQDNRRGGDEQFF.

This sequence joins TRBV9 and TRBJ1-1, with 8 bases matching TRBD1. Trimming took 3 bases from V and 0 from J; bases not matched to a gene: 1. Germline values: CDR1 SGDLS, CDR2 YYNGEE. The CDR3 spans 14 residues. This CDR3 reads CASSEGQVNTEAFF. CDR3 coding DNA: TGTGCCAGCAGCGAGGGACAGGTGAACACTGAAGCTTTCTTT.

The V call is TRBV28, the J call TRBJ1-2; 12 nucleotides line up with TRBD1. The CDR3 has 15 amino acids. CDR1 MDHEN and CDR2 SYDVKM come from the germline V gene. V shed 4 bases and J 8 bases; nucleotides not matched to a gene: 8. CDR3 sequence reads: CASSSGDRGRRGYTF. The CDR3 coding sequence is TGTGCCAGCAGTTCTGGGGACAGGGGGCGAAGAGGCTACACCTTC.

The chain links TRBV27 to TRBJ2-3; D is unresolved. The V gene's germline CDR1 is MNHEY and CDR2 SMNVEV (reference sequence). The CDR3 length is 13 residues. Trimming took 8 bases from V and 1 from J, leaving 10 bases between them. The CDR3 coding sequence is TGTGCCAGCCGAGGTAGTGGCACAGATACGCAGTATTTT. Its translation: CASRGSGTDTQYF.

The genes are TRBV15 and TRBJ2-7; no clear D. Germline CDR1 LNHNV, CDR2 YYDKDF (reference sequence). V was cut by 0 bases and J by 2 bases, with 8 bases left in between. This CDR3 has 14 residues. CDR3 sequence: CATSRERGTYEQYF. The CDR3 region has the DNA TGTGCCACCAGCAGAGAGCGAGGAACCTACGAGCAGTACTTC.

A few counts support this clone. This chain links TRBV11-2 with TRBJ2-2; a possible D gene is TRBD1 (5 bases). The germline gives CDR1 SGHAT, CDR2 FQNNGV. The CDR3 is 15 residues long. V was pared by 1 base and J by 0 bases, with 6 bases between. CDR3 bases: TGTGCCAGCAGCTTAGGACAGACGAACACCGGGGAGCTGTTTTTT. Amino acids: CASSLGQTNTGELFF.

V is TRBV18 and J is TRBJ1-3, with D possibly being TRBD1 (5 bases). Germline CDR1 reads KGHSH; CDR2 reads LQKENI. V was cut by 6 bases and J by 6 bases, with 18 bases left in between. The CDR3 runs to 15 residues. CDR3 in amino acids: CASSDTRDSANTIYF. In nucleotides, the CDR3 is TGTGCCAGCTCGGACACCCGGGACTCGGCAAACACCATATATTTT.

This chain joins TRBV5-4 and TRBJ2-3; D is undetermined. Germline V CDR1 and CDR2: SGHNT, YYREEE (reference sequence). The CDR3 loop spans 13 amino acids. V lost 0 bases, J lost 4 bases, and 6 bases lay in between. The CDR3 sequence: CASSLAEADTQYF. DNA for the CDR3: TGTGCCAGCAGCTTGGCCGAGGCAGATACGCAGTATTTT.

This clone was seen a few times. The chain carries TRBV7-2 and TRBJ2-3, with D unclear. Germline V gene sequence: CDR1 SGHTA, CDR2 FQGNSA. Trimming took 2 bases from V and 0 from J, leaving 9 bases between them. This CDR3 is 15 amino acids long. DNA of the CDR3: TGTGCCAGCAGCTTACGAGTTTCTAGCACAGATACGCAGTATTTT. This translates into CASSLRVSSTDTQYF.

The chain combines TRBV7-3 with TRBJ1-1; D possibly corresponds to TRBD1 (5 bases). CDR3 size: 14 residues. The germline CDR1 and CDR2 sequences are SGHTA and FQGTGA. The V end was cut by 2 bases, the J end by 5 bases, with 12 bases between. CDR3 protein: CASSLSGGGTEAFF. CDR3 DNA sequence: TGTGCCAGCAGCTTATCCGGGGGGGGGACTGAAGCTTTCTTT.